The 21 T cell receptor beta chains below come from one sample, sequenced in a study of CD8 T cells in ankylosing spondylitis. Findings and caveats of the study: Characteristic, it appeared, of ankylosing spondylitis blood was a TCR beta motif of eight or nine highly homologous variants.

A single record per CDR3 protein comes from TCRdb applying MiXCR to the 5' RACE reads. The data contain about 450,000 distinct CDR3 sequences, about 25% of them seen just once; the ten biggest clones take up 0.75% to 0.9%. Which antigens these TCRs recognize remains unknown. Material for sequencing was blood, either unsorted or a sorted T cell fraction (not recorded which). The receptors originated from a male donor with ankylosing spondylitis.

Only a few counts were recorded for this clonotype. The chain recombines TRBV5-1 with TRBJ2-3; D is possibly TRBD1 (6 bases). The CDR3 spans 13 residues. CDR1 SGHRS and CDR2 YFSETQ come from the germline V gene. Trimming stripped 3 bases from V and 5 bases from J, with 10 bases between. CDR3 residues: CASSWGHEDTQYF. CDR3 nucleotides: TGCGCCAGCAGCTGGGGACATGAAGATACGCAGTATTTT.

The sample holds a few counts of this clonotype. The gene calls are TRBV27 and TRBJ1-2; TRBD1 agrees at 8 bases. J lost 8 bases, V lost 6 bases, and 11 bases had no gene match. Germline CDR1 MNHEY, CDR2 SMNVEV (reference sequence). The CDR3 totals 14 residues. The CDR3 loop is CASSRLGQGDGYTF. The CDR3 region has the DNA TGTGCCAGCAGCCGCCTAGGACAGGGCGACGGCTACACCTTC.

Ten or more counts support this clonotype. V is TRBV12-3 or TRBV12-4 and J is TRBJ1-1; no firm D call. This CDR3 is built from 13 residues. The V and J ends lost 3 bases and 1 base respectively, with 6 bases between them. The CDR3 loop is CASSLSQNTEAFF. The CDR3 nucleotides read TGTGCCAGCAGTTTGTCTCAGAACACTGAAGCTTTCTTT.

Only a few counts were recorded for this clonotype. The gene calls are TRBV5-1 and TRBJ2-7; 14 bases line up with TRBD2. The CDR3 runs 15 residues. With V trimmed by 5 bases and J by 6 bases, 7 bases remained unmatched. Per germline, CDR1 SGHRS and CDR2 YFSETQ. CDR3 in DNA: TGCGCCAGCAGAACCGGGACTAGCGGGAGTTTCGAGCAGTACGTC. It encodes CASRTGTSGSFEQYV.

A few counts support this clonotype. The J gene is TRBJ2-3, the V gene TRBV12-3 or TRBV12-4; TRBD2 is a possible D gene (5 bases). This CDR3 is built from 19 residues. V gave up 0 bases and J gave up 3 bases, with 22 bases separating them. Here the CDR3 reads CASSLALGLEETGTDTQYF. The CDR3 region has the DNA TGTGCCAGCAGTTTAGCGCTCGGTTTAGAGGAGACGGGGACAGATACGCAGTATTTT.

Here the CDR3 DNA reads TGCAGTGCTAGAGGGGACATTGACACTGAAGCTTTCTTT. It encodes CSARGDIDTEAFF. V gene TRBV20-1 combines with J gene TRBJ1-1, with D perhaps TRBD1 (6 bases). CDR3 length equals 13 residues. The V and J ends lost 1 base and 3 bases respectively, with 9 bases between them. Germline CDR1 and CDR2: DFQATT and SNEGSKA (reference sequence).

As DNA, the CDR3 is TGTGCCAGCAGCTCGACCGGGACAGGGCATGGCTACACCTTC. It yields the protein CASSSTGTGHGYTF. This chain links TRBV7-2 with TRBJ1-2; 9 bases line up with TRBD1. V shed 4 bases, J shed 6 bases, and the junction held 6 bases outside the gene matches. Germline CDR1 SGHTA, CDR2 FQGNSA. CDR3 length: 14 amino acids.

V is TRBV5-1 and J is TRBJ2-3, with TRBD2 matching 14 bases. This CDR3 has 18 residues. Trimming cost V 0 bases and J 7 bases; bases outside gene matches: 10. Germline V CDR1 and CDR2: SGHRS, YFSETQ. For the CDR3, the DNA is TGCGCCAGCAGCTTGGGACCACTGGGACTAGCGGGAGTAAATACGCAGTATTTT. Amino acid sequence: CASSLGPLGLAGVNTQYF.

This clonotype showed up just a few times. The rearrangement joins TRBV2 to TRBJ2-3; maybe TRBD2 (6 bases). The CDR3 is 14 amino acids. V shed 8 bases and J shed 0 bases, with 12 bases lying between them. Germline V CDR1 and CDR2: SNHLY, FYNNEI. The CDR3 protein is CASLLATSTDTQYF. The CDR3 nucleotides are TGTGCCAGCTTGCTAGCGACTAGCACAGATACGCAGTATTTT.

The V and J genes are TRBV11-2 and TRBJ2-3; the D is unclear. Germline CDR1 is SGHAT and CDR2 is FQNNGV. Trimming removed 5 bases from V and 4 bases from J, with 10 bases in between. The CDR3 is 13 amino acids. The chain's CDR3 is CASSPVGPDTQYF. The DNA for the CDR3 is TGTGCCAGCAGCCCCGTGGGTCCAGATACGCAGTATTTT.

This clonotype has more than one count but fewer than ten. Just one base apart from a much larger clone, this may be a read error. The V gene is TRBV20-1, the J gene TRBJ1-2; TRBD1 matches 7 bases. The CDR3 extends over 11 amino acids. V was pared by 4 bases and J by 7 bases, with 3 bases of the junction left unmatched. Looked up from germline, CDR1 is DFQATT and CDR2 is SNEGSKA (reference sequence). The CDR3 sequence is CSATDRSGYTF. The CDR3 DNA reads as TGCAGTGCTACGGACAGGTCTGGCTACACCTTC.

This CDR3 is CASSQDPDLTYNEQFF. The CDR3, as DNA: TGTGCCAGCAGCCAAGATCCGGATTTGACCTACAATGAGCAGTTCTTC. The chain links TRBV4-2 to TRBJ2-1, with D unclear. The germline gives CDR1 LGHNA, CDR2 YNFKEQ. The CDR3 sequence is 16 residues long. V shed 0 bases and J shed 2 bases, with 11 bases lying between them.

The chain carries TRBV18 and TRBJ1-3, with D uncertain. CDR3 length equals 14 residues. V shed 5 bases and J shed 1 base, with 9 bases lying between them. CDR1 is KGHSH, CDR2 LQKENI, per germline. The CDR3 loop is CASSTIGSGNTIYF. DNA for the CDR3: TGTGCCAGCTCAACCATAGGTTCTGGAAACACCATATATTTT. Full variable domain (missing parts from reference TRBV18 and TRBJ1-3): NAGVMQNPRHLVRRRGQEARLRCSPMKGHSHVYWYRQLPEEGLKFMVYLQKENIIDESGMPKERFSAEFPKEGPSILRIQQVVRGDSAAYFCASSTIGSGNTIYFGEGSWLTVV.

This clonotype has just a few counts. The chain is built from TRBV10-3 and TRBJ2-5; 7 nucleotides agree with TRBD2. J was trimmed by 2 bases and V by 3 bases; bases with no gene match: 6. The CDR3 totals 15 residues. Per germline, CDR1 ENHRY and CDR2 SYGVKD. The chain's CDR3 is CAISDLGRGQETQYF. The CDR3 nucleotides are TGTGCCATCAGTGATTTGGGGAGGGGACAAGAGACCCAGTACTTC.

This clonotype was detected a few times. The genes are TRBV6-1 and TRBJ2-3, with D perhaps given as TRBD1 or TRBD2 (5 bases each). V was clipped by 3 bases and J by 2 bases, with 12 bases between them. The germline CDR1 and CDR2 sequences are MNHNS and SASEGT. This CDR3 contains 15 residues. In nucleotides, the CDR3 is TGTGCCAGCAGTGAGGGGAGACAGTTCACAGATACGCAGTATTTT. Translating it yields CASSEGRQFTDTQYF.

This clonotype was picked up many times. The chain recombines TRBV5-1 with TRBJ2-3; D unclear. CDR1 is SGHRS and CDR2 is YFSETQ in the germline V gene. The CDR3 totals 12 residues. The V end lost 4 bases, the J end lost 4 bases, and 7 bases lay between the germline ends. The CDR3, as DNA: TGCGCCAGCAGCCCGGAGTCAGATACGCAGTATTTT. The encoded protein is CASSPESDTQYF.

The sample holds a few counts of this clonotype. V and J are TRBV20-1 and TRBJ1-2; 9 nucleotides agree with TRBD1. The CDR3 spans 16 residues. Germline lookup yields CDR1 DFQATT and CDR2 SNEGSKA (reference sequence). As DNA, the CDR3 is TGCAGCGCCCAACCGGGACAGGGAAATATTGGCTATGGCTACACCTTC. As protein: CSAQPGQGNIGYGYTF.

The sample holds a few counts of this clonotype. The CDR3 nucleotides are TGTGCCAGTGGGACTAGCGGAACAGATACGCAGTATTTT. This codes for CASGTSGTDTQYF. The chain recombines TRBV19 with TRBJ2-3; 11 positions agree with TRBD2. J gave up 3 bases and V 8 bases, and 1 base lay outside the gene matches. This CDR3 is 13 amino acids long. Per germline, CDR1 LNHDA and CDR2 SQIVND (reference sequence). The full variable domain, completed using reference TRBV19 and TRBJ2-3, is DGGITQSPKYLFRKEGQNVTLSCEQNLNHDAMYWYRQDPGQGLRLIYYSQIVNDFQKGDIAEGYSVSREKKESFPLTVTSAQKNPTAFYLCASGTSGTDTQYFGPGTRLTVL.

This clonotype showed up just a few times. The chain recombines TRBV20-1 with TRBJ1-1; possible D gene TRBD1, 5 bases. Germline V gene data show CDR1 as DFQATT and CDR2 as SNEGSKA (reference sequence). This CDR3 is built from 13 residues. V was cut by 5 bases and J by 1 base, with 11 bases left in between. The CDR3 DNA is TGCAGTGCTCATAAGGACACGAACACTGAAGCTTTCTTT. Its translation: CSAHKDTNTEAFF.

This clonotype was seen only a few times. The chain joins TRBV11-2 to TRBJ2-1; 10 nucleotides match TRBD2. Germline assignment: CDR1 SGHAT and CDR2 FQNNGV. V lost 2 bases, J lost 7 bases, and 5 bases stayed unmatched. This CDR3 is 15 amino acids long. The CDR3 coding sequence is TGTGCCAGCAGCTTAATCACTAGCGGGACTAATGAGCAGTTCTTC. As protein: CASSLITSGTNEQFF.

This clonotype was observed a handful of times. V usage is TRBV20-1 and J usage is TRBJ1-1, with 8 bases identical to TRBD1. V was pared by 5 bases and J by 7 bases, with 15 bases of the junction left unmatched. This CDR3 region has 15 residues. Per the germline V gene, CDR1 is DFQATT and CDR2 is SNEGSKA (reference sequence). As DNA, the CDR3 is TGCAGTGCTCAGTCCGGGACAGGTGTGTTTGGTGAAGCTTTCTTT. Translated: CSAQSGTGVFGEAFF.